This entry is about one T cell receptor (beta chain). These data are taken from a study of blood T cell repertoires in COVID-19. Germline CDR1 and CDR2: MNHEY and SVGAGI. The CDR3 sequence is 13 residues long. Assay: immunoSEQ multiplex PCR; the TCRdb copy retains only in-frame clones and omits some. The sample lists about 21,000 clones; roughly 91% were seen once. The origin of this receptor is a man between 65 and 85 years old with active COVID-19. The rearrangement joins TRBV6-5 to TRBJ1-2, with 8 nucleotides matching TRBD1. Sequences were obtained from peripheral blood. Written as DNA, the CDR3 is TGTTCAACGAGCCAGGGGGCGCGTTATGGCTACACCTTC. The encoded protein is CSTSQGARYGYTF.